What follows is one TCR beta chain and its context. This sample's time point: pretreatment peripheral blood. Clones were read by immunoSEQ multiplex PCR, and TCRdb kept only the in-frame ones, dropping some. The sample lists tens of thousands of clones, 81% occurring once. The sample belongs to a study of PD-L1 blockade in urothelial cancer. V lost 6 bases to trimming and J lost 0 bases, with 8 bases between them. Germline lookup yields CDR1 SNHLY and CDR2 FYNNEI. The CDR3 has 13 amino acids. This clonotype originated in a man aged 70-80 years with urothelial cancer. The specimen was PBMCs, collected around atezolizumab (anti-PD-L1) treatment. V gene TRBV2 combines with J gene TRBJ1-2, with D unclear. The CDR3 sequence: CASRKPPNYGYTF. The CDR3 DNA sequence: TGTGCCAGCAGAAAGCCCCCTAACTATGGCTACACCTTC.